This entry lists 22 T cell receptor beta chains sequenced from one sample in a study of shared clonotypes between healthy human individuals. The data were produced by immunoSEQ multiplex PCR, yet TCRdb's version contains in-frame clones alone and is incomplete. The table includes fewer than 550,000 clones, about 80% detected once. Sequenced sample: PBMCs. These receptors all stem from a woman aged 40 to 50 in good health. Some clones in this sample may be carry-over from other donors' samples.

V gene TRBV18 combines with J gene TRBJ1-1; tentatively, D is TRBD1 (6 bases). CDR3 length: 14 residues. Germline V lookup: CDR1 KGHSH, CDR2 LQKENI. Trimming took off 3 bases at V and 3 bases at J, with 11 bases between the two ends. The CDR3 region has the DNA TGTGCCAGCTCACCTGAGTCAGGGGACACTGAAGCTTTCTTT. Translating gives CASSPESGDTEAFF.

This clone has just a few counts. The rearrangement uses TRBV5-1 and TRBJ2-3; D is uncertain. This CDR3 contains 15 residues. Looked up from germline, CDR1 is SGHRS and CDR2 is YFSETQ. The V end was cut by 2 bases, the J end by 0 bases, with 10 bases between. CDR3 residues: CASSLFGASTDTQYF. The CDR3 DNA follows: TGCGCCAGCAGCTTATTCGGAGCTAGCACAGATACGCAGTATTTT.

The rearrangement joins TRBV19 to TRBJ2-7, with 8 bases that match TRBD1. The CDR3 is made up of 15 amino acids. The V gene's germline CDR1 is LNHDA and CDR2 SQIVND (reference sequence). J was trimmed by 2 bases and V by 4 bases; bases with no gene match: 7. The CDR3 reads CASSTDRGAPYEQYF. CDR3 DNA sequence: TGTGCCAGTAGTACCGACAGGGGTGCCCCCTACGAGCAGTACTTC. The complete variable domain, with remaining parts taken from reference TRBV19 and TRBJ2-7, reads DGGITQSPKYLFRKEGQNVTLSCEQNLNHDAMYWYRQDPGQGLRLIYYSQIVNDFQKGDIAEGYSVSREKKESFPLTVTSAQKNPTAFYLCASSTDRGAPYEQYFGPGTRLTVT.

The chain carries TRBV5-1 and TRBJ2-1, with 11 bases matching TRBD1. The ends lost 3 bases at V and 7 bases at J; junction bases unmatched: 6. The germline V gene encodes CDR1 SGHRS and CDR2 YFSETQ. This CDR3 region has 15 residues. This chain's CDR3 is CASSSDRGLWNEQFF. The CDR3 DNA reads as TGCGCCAGCAGCTCGGACAGGGGGCTCTGGAATGAGCAGTTCTTC. Full variable domain (missing parts from reference TRBV5-1 and TRBJ2-1): KAGVTQTPRYLIKTRGQQVTLSCSPISGHRSVSWYQQTPGQGLQFLFEYFSETQRNKGNFPGRFSGRQFSNSRSEMNVSTLELGDSALYLCASSSDRGLWNEQFFGPGTRLTVL.

This clone was counted only a few times. This rearrangement joins TRBV30 to TRBJ2-1, with 10 positions matching TRBD1. This CDR3 has 16 amino acids. The germline V gene encodes CDR1 GTSNPN and CDR2 SVGIG (reference sequence). With 4 bases clipped from V and 7 bases from J, the junction kept 13 bases outside the gene matches. CDR3: CAWTSMGRDRGNEQFF. In DNA, the CDR3 is TGTGCCTGGACCAGTATGGGTAGGGACAGGGGAAATGAGCAGTTCTTC.

The chain is built from TRBV5-4 and TRBJ2-3; the D gene is possibly TRBD2 (5 bases). This CDR3 is built from 14 residues. V shed 0 bases and J shed 0 bases, with 5 bases lying between them. Germline V CDR1 and CDR2: SGHNT, YYREEE (reference sequence). The CDR3 DNA reads as TGTGCCAGCAGCTTGGGCGGGAGCACAGATACGCAGTATTTT. Translation: CASSLGGSTDTQYF. Complete variable domain (other parts from reference TRBV5-4 and TRBJ2-3): ETGVTQSPTHLIKTRGQQVTLRCSSQSGHNTVSWYQQALGQGPQFIFQYYREEENGRGNFPPRFSGLQFPNYSSELNVNALELDDSALYLCASSLGGSTDTQYFGPGTRLTVL.

This clone has only one observation. The chain recombines TRBV5-1 with TRBJ1-1; no definite D call. CDR3 length equals 13 residues. Germline V gene lookup returns CDR1 SGHRS and CDR2 YFSETQ. The germline V and J ends were trimmed by 7 bases and 1 base, with 11 bases remaining between them. The CDR3 DNA reads TGCGCCAGCGAGACGGTCGAGAACACTGAAGCTTTCTTT. It yields the protein CASETVENTEAFF.

V gene TRBV6-6 combines with J gene TRBJ1-3; 9 positions match TRBD1. The CDR3 consists of 15 residues. Germline lookup yields CDR1 MNHNY and CDR2 SVGAGI (reference sequence). After removal of 6 bases from V and 2 bases from J, the junction contained 5 bases not matched to a gene. The CDR3 nucleotides are TGTGCCAGCAGCCAGACAGGGGGTACTGGAAACACCATATATTTT. The encoded protein is CASSQTGGTGNTIYF.

A single count supports this clone. The gene calls are TRBV2 and TRBJ1-5; D is possibly TRBD1 (6 bases). Germline CDR1 reads SNHLY; CDR2 reads FYNNEI. The CDR3 sequence is 14 residues long. V lost 6 bases and J 4 bases, leaving 13 bases between the germline ends. CDR3 coding DNA: TGTGCCAGCAGCCGGGACACCAAAAATCAGCCCCAGCATTTT. As protein: CASSRDTKNQPQHF.

This chain uses TRBV5-1 with TRBJ2-5; the match to TRBD1 covers 7 bases. V was clipped by 4 bases and J by 0 bases; unmatched bases: 9. CDR1 is SGHRS, CDR2 YFSETQ, per germline. The CDR3 contains 16 residues. CDR3 loop: CASSAYRDRNQETQYF. CDR3 DNA sequence: TGCGCCAGCAGCGCTTACCGGGACAGAAACCAAGAGACCCAGTACTTC.

The genes are TRBV28 and TRBJ1-4, with a weak D call TRBD1 (6 bases). Germline V gene lookup returns CDR1 MDHEN and CDR2 SYDVKM. This CDR3 region has 15 residues. Trimming took off 7 bases at V and 4 bases at J, with 16 bases between the two ends. This CDR3 is CASTGTPSGNEKLFF. The DNA for the CDR3 is TGTGCCAGCACCGGGACACCATCGGGTAATGAAAAACTGTTTTTT.

V gene TRBV5-1 combines with J gene TRBJ2-1; perhaps TRBD2 as D (7 bases). Deletions cut 3 bases from V and 8 bases from J, with 18 bases between. The CDR3 runs to 15 residues. Germline lookup yields CDR1 SGHRS and CDR2 YFSETQ. The CDR3 here is CASSSGLGEGDEQFF. The CDR3 DNA reads as TGCGCCAGCAGCTCCGGACTAGGAGAGGGGGATGAGCAGTTCTTC.

The chain recombines TRBV4-2 with TRBJ2-7; 7 bases align to TRBD2. The germline gives CDR1 LGHNA, CDR2 YNFKEQ. The V segment lost 0 bases and the J segment 5 bases; nucleotides outside the gene matches: 10. The length of the CDR3 is 16 residues. The CDR3 is CASSQDRRESGDEQYF. The CDR3, as DNA: TGTGCCAGCAGCCAAGATAGGCGGGAGTCCGGGGACGAGCAGTACTTC.

J is TRBJ2-1 and V is TRBV5-1; tentatively, D is TRBD1 or TRBD2 (5 bases each). There are 15 residues in the CDR3. Germline CDR1 and CDR2: SGHRS and YFSETQ. Trimming pared 5 bases from V and 0 bases from J, leaving 12 bases between. CDR3 in amino acids: CASRGDGSSYNEQFF. DNA of the CDR3: TGCGCCAGCAGGGGGGACGGCAGCTCCTACAATGAGCAGTTCTTC. Looking up the rest from reference TRBV5-1 and TRBJ2-1 gives the full variable domain: KAGVTQTPRYLIKTRGQQVTLSCSPISGHRSVSWYQQTPGQGLQFLFEYFSETQRNKGNFPGRFSGRQFSNSRSEMNVSTLELGDSALYLCASRGDGSSYNEQFFGPGTRLTVL.

The V and J genes are TRBV28 and TRBJ2-5; D remains unclear. Trimming stripped 3 bases from V and 5 bases from J, with 13 bases between. The CDR3 has 14 amino acids. Per germline, CDR1 MDHEN and CDR2 SYDVKM. The DNA for the CDR3 is TGTGCCAGCAGTTTCTCTTTTAGCCTGGAGACCCAGTACTTC. This encodes CASSFSFSLETQYF.

The rearrangement joins TRBV7-9 to TRBJ1-1; no clear D. Germline V CDR1 and CDR2: SEHNR, FQNEAQ (reference sequence). There are 12 residues in the CDR3. With 5 bases removed from V and 1 base from J, the gap between germline ends came to 5 bases. The CDR3 reads CASSRQNTEAFF. In DNA, the CDR3 is TGTGCCAGCAGCCGACAGAACACTGAAGCTTTCTTT.

This clone was counted once. V and J are TRBV15 and TRBJ2-3; 11 positions match TRBD2. The CDR3 is made up of 16 amino acids. V lost 3 bases, J lost 3 bases, and 5 bases stayed unmatched. Per germline, CDR1 LNHNV and CDR2 YYDKDF (reference sequence). In nucleotides, the CDR3 is TGTGCCACCAGCAGCTTTAGACTAGCGGGAACAGATACGCAGTATTTT. It is translated as CATSSFRLAGTDTQYF.

The table lists this clone with a count of one. The chain has TRBV10-3 and TRBJ2-2, with a tentative D call TRBD2 (6 bases). This CDR3 comprises 14 residues. V gave up 2 bases and J gave up 3 bases, with 7 bases separating them. CDR1 ENHRY and CDR2 SYGVKD come from the germline V gene. The CDR3 sequence is CAISEASDTGELFF. The CDR3, as DNA: TGTGCCATCAGTGAGGCTAGCGACACCGGGGAGCTGTTTTTT.

This clone occurred once. The gene calls are TRBV7-9 and TRBJ1-4; D perhaps matches TRBD1 (5 bases). The V gene lost 1 base and the J gene lost 4 bases, with 7 bases spanning the gap. Germline values: CDR1 SEHNR, CDR2 FQNEAQ (reference sequence). This CDR3 contains 14 residues. CDR3 sequence (DNA): TGTGCCAGCAGCTTAGGACAGAATAATGAAAAACTGTTTTTT. Residues: CASSLGQNNEKLFF.

The chain carries TRBV11-2 and TRBJ2-1; D perhaps matches TRBD2 (6 bases). This CDR3 region has 13 residues. V dropped 4 bases and J dropped 8 bases, with 12 bases sitting between them. Germline lookup yields CDR1 SGHAT and CDR2 FQNNGV. The CDR3 DNA reads TGTGCCAGCAGCTCTGCGGGACGCGATGAGCAGTTCTTC. Its translation: CASSSAGRDEQFF.

The rearrangement joins TRBV18 to TRBJ2-6; D remains ambiguous. Trimming left V 6 bases short and J 4 bases short, with 10 bases between. The CDR3 is made up of 14 amino acids. CDR1 KGHSH and CDR2 LQKENI come from the germline V gene. The CDR3 nucleotides read TGTGCCAGCTCCACCGGGCCCGGGGCCAACGTCCTGACTTTC. As protein: CASSTGPGANVLTF.

The chain joins TRBV28 to TRBJ2-2; maybe TRBD2 (6 bases). Germline V gene data show CDR1 as MDHEN and CDR2 as SYDVKM. This CDR3 is built from 12 residues. V lost 8 bases and J lost 7, with 11 bases in between. CDR3 DNA sequence: TGTGCCAGCGCGCTAGCGAGCGGGGAGCTGTTTTTT. Protein product: CASALASGELFF.